This T cell receptor beta chain was profiled in a study of blood T cell repertoires in COVID-19. Study background: Spain, Italy and the United States supplied samples that represented acute and convalescent COVID-19. PBMCs, B-cell-depleted T cells, or T cells were the source of the cDNA or gDNA that made up the material.

The CDR3 is made up of 12 amino acids. The germline gives CDR1 LNHNV, CDR2 YYDKDF (reference sequence). Between the trimmed V and J ends, which lost 7 bases and 5 bases, there was a span of 9 bases. This clone was seen only once. The protocol was immunoSEQ multiplex PCR, while the TCRdb copy is restricted to in-frame clones and leaves out a portion. The table lists about 210,000 clones, around 88% of them singletons. Self-reported history from a screening survey and questionnaire set each donor's cohort. This TCR was recovered from a woman in her thirties or forties with acute COVID-19. Sequencing used PBMCs or T cells enriched from blood (not recorded which). The chain is built from TRBV15 and TRBJ2-1; TRBD1 might be the D (6 bases). CDR3 in DNA: TGTGCCACCATGAACAGGGACAATGAGCAGTTCTTC. Protein product: CATMNRDNEQFF.